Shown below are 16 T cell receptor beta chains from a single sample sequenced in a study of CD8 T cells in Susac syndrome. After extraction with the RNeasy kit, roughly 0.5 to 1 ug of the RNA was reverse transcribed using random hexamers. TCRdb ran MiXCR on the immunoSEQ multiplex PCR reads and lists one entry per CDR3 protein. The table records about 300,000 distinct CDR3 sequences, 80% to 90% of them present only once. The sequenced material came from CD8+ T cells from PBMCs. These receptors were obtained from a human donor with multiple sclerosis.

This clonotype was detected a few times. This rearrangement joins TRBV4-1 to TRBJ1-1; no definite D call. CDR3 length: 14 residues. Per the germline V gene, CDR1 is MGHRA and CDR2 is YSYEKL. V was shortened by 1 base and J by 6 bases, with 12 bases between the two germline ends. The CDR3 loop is CASSQVAVGAEAFF. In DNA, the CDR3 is TGCGCCAGCAGCCAAGTGGCGGTAGGCGCTGAAGCTTTCTTT.

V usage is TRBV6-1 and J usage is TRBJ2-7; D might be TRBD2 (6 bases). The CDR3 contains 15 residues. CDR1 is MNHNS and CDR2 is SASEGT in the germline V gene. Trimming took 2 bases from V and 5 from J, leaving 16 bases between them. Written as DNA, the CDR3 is TGTGCCAGCAGTGAAATGGGACTTGATGGGAACGAGCAGTACTTC. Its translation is CASSEMGLDGNEQYF.

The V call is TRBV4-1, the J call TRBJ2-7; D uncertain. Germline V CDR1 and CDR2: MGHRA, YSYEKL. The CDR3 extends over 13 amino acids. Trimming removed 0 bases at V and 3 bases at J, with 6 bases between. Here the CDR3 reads CASSQELDYEQYF. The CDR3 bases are TGCGCCAGCAGCCAAGAATTGGACTACGAGCAGTACTTC.

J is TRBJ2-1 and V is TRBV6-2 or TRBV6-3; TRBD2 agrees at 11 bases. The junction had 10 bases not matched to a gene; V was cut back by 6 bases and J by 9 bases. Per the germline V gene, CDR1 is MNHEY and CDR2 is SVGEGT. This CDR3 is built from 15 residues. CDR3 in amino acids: CASRVAGGWYGEQFF. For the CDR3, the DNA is TGTGCCAGCAGAGTAGCGGGAGGGTGGTACGGTGAGCAGTTCTTC.

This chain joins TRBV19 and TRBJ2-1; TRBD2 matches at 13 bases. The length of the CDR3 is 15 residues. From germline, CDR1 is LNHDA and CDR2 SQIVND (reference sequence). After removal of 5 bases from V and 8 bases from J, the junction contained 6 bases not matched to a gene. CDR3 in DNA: TGTGCCAGTAGTCGACTAGCGGGAGGTAGCTATGAGCAGTTCTTC. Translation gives CASSRLAGGSYEQFF.

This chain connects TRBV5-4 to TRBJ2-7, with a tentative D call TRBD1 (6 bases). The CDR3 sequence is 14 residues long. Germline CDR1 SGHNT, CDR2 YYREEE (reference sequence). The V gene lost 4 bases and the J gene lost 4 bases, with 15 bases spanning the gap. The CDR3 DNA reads TGTGCCAGCAGCCGCGGACAGAGGGCATACGAGCAGTACTTC. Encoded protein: CASSRGQRAYEQYF.

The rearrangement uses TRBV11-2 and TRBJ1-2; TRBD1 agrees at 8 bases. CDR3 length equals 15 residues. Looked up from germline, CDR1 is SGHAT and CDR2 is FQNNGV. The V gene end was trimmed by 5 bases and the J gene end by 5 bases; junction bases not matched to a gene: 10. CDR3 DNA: TGTGCCAGCAGCGGCCCCAGGGGGCCGACTTATGGCTACACCTTC. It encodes CASSGPRGPTYGYTF.

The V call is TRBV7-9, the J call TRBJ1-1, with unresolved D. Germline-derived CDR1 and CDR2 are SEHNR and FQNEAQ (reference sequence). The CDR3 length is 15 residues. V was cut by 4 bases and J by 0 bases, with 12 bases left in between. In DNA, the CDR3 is TGTGCCAGCAGCTCCCGGCAGAGCGTGAACACTGAAGCTTTCTTT. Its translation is CASSSRQSVNTEAFF.

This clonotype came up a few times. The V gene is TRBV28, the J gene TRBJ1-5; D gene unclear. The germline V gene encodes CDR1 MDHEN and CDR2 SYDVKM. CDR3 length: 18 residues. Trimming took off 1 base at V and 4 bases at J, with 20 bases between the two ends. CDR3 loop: CASSLSEGRRQGNQPQHF. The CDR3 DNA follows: TGTGCCAGCAGTTTATCAGAGGGTCGGAGGCAAGGGAATCAGCCCCAGCATTTT.

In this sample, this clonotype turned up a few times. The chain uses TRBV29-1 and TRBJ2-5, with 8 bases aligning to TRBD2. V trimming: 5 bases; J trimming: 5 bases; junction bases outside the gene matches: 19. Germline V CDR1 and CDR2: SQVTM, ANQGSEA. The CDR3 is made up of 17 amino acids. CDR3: CSVQGWASGRAGETQYF. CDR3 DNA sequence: TGCAGCGTTCAGGGGTGGGCTAGCGGGCGGGCCGGGGAGACCCAGTACTTC.

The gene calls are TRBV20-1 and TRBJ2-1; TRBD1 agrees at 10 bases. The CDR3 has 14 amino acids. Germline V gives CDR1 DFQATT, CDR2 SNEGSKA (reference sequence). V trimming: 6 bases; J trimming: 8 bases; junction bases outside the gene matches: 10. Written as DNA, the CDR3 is TGCAGTGCGCCCGCGGACAGGGGGTGGGATGAGCAGTTCTTC. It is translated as CSAPADRGWDEQFF.

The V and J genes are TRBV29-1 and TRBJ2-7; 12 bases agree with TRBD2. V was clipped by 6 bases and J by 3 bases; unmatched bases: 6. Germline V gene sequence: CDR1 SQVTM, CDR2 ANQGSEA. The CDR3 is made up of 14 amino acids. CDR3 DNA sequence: TGCAGCGTCGCACTAGCGGGAGGTAGCTACGAGCAGTACTTC. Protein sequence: CSVALAGGSYEQYF.

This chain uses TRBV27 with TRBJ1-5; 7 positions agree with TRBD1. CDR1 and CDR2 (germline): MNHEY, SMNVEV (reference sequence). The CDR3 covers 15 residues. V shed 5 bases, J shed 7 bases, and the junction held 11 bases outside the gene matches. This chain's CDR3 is CASSASGGGNQPQHF. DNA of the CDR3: TGTGCCAGCAGTGCCTCAGGGGGAGGTAACCAGCCCCAGCATTTT.

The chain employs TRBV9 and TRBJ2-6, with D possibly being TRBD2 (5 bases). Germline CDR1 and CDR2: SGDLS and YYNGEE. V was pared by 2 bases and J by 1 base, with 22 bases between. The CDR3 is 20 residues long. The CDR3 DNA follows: TGTGCCAGCAGCGTCAATCCGGGGAATCCAAAAGGGTCTGGGGCCAACGTCCTGACTTTC. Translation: CASSVNPGNPKGSGANVLTF.

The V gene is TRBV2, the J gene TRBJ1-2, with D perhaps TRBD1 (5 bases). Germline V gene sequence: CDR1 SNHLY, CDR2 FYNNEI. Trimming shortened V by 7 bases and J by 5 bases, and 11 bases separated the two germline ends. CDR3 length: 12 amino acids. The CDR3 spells CASKDRLYGYTF. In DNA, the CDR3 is TGTGCCAGCAAAGACAGACTTTATGGCTACACCTTC.

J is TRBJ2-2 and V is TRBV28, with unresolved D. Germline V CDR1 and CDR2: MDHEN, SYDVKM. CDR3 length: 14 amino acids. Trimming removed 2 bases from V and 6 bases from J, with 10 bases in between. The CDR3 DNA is TGTGCCAGCAGTTTACCCGCCAGCTCCGGGGAGCTGTTTTTT. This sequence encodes CASSLPASSGELFF.